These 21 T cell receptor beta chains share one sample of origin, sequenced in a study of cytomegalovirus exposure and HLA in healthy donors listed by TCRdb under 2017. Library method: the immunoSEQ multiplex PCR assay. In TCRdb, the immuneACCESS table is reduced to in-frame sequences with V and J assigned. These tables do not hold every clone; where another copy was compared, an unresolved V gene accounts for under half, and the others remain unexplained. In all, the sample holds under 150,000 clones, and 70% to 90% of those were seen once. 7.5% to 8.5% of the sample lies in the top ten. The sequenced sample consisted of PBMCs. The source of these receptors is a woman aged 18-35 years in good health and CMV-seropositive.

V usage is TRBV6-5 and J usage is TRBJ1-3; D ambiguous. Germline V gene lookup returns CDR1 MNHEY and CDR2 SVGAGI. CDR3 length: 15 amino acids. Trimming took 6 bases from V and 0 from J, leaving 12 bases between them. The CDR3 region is CASRDGLFSGNTIYF. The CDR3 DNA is TGTGCCAGCAGGGATGGACTATTCTCTGGAAACACCATATATTTT.

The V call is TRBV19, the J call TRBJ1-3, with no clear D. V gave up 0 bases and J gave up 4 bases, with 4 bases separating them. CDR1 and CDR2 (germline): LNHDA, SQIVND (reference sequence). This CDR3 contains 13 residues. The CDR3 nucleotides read TGTGCCAGTAGTATAGACAGAGGAAACACCATATATTTT. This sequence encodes CASSIDRGNTIYF.

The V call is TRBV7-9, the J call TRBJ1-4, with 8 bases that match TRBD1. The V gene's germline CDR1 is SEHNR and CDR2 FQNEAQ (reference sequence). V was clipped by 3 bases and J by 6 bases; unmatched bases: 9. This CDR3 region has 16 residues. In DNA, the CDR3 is TGTGCCAGCAGCTTGGGTGACAGGGGAGGGGATGAAAAACTGTTTTTT. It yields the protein CASSLGDRGGDEKLFF.

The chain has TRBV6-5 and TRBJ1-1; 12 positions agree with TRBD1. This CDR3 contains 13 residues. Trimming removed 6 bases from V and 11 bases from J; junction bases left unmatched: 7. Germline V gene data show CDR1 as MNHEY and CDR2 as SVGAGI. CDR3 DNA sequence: TGTGCCAGCAGAGCGGGGACAGGGGGCCCGGCTTTCTTT. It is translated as CASRAGTGGPAFF.

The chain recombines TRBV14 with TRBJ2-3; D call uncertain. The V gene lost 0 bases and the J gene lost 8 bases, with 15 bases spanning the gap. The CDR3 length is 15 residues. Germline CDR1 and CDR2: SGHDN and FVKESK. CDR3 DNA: TGTGCCAGCAGCCAAGAAGATTGGAGATTGGGTACGCAGTATTTT. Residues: CASSQEDWRLGTQYF.

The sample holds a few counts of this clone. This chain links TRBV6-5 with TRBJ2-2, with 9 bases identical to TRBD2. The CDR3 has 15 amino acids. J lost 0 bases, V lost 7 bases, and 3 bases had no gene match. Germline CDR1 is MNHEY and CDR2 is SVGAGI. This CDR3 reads CASTRTSANTGELFF. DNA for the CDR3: TGTGCCAGCACCCGGACTAGCGCGAACACCGGGGAGCTGTTTTTT.

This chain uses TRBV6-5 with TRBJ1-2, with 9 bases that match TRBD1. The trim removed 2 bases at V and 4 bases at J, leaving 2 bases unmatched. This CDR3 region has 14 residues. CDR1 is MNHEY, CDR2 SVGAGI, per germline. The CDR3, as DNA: TGTGCCAGCAGTTACAGACAGGGGGGCTATGGCTACACCTTC. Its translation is CASSYRQGGYGYTF.

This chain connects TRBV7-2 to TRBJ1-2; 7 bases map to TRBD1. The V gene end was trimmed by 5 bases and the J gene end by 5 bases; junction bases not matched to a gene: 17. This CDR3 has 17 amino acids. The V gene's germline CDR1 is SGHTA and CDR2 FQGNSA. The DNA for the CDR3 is TGTGCCAGCAGCGTAGACCCGACAGGGACTAGAGTATATGGCTACACCTTC. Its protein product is CASSVDPTGTRVYGYTF.

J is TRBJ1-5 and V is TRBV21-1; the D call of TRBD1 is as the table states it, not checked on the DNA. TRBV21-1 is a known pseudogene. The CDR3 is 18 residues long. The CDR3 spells CASSKALGPPRRNQPQHF. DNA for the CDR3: TGTGCCAGCAGCAAAGCTCTTGGGCCCCCTCGTCGAAATCAGCCCCAGCATTTT.

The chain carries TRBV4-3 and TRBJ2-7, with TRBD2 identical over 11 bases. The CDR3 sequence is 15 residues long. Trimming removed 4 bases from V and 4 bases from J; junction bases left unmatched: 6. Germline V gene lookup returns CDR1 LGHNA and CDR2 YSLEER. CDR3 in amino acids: CASSRTSGGPYEQYF. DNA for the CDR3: TGCGCCAGCAGCCGAACTAGCGGGGGACCTTACGAGCAGTACTTC.

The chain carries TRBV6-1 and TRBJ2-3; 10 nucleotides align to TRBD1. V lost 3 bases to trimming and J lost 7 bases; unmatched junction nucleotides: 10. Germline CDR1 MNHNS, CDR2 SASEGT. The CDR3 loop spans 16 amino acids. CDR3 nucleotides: TGTGCCAGCAGTGAGTGGGGACAGGGGCTCGGGTATACGCAGTATTTT. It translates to CASSEWGQGLGYTQYF.

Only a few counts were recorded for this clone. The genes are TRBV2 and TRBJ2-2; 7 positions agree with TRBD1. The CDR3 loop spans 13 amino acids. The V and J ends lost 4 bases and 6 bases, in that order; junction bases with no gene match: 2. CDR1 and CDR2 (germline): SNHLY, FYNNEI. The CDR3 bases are TGTGCCAGCAGTGGCCAGGGGGCCGGGGAGCTGTTTTTT. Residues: CASSGQGAGELFF.

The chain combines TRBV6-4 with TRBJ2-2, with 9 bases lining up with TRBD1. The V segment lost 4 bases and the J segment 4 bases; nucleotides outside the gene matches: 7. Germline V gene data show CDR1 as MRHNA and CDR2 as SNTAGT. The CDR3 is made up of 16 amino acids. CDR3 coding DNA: TGTGCCAGCAGTGGGACAGGGGAAAGAGTCACCGGGGAGCTGTTTTTT. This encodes CASSGTGERVTGELFF.

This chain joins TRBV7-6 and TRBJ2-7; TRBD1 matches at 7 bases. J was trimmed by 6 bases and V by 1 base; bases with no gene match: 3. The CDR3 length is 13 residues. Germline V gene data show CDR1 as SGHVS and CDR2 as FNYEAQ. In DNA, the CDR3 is TGTGCCAGCAGCTTAGAGGGGGCAGGCGAGCAGTACTTC. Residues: CASSLEGAGEQYF.

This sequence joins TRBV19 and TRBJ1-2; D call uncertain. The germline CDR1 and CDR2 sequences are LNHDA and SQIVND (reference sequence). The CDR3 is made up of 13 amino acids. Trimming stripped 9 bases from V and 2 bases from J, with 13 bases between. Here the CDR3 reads CASQTTENYGYTF. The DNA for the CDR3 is TGTGCCAGCCAGACGACTGAAAACTATGGCTACACCTTC.

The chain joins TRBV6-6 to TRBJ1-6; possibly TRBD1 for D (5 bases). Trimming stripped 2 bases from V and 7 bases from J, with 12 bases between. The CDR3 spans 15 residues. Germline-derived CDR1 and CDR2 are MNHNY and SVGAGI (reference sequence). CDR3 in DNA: TGTGCCAGCAGTTACCGGGGGGGAGACAATTCACCCCTCCACTTT. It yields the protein CASSYRGGDNSPLHF.

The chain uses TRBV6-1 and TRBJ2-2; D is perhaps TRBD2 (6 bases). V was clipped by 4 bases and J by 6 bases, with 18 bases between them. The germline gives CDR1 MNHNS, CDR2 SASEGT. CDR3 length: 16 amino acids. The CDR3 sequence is CASSVEAGYYSGELFF. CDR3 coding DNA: TGTGCCAGCAGTGTTGAGGCGGGATATTATTCCGGGGAGCTGTTTTTT.

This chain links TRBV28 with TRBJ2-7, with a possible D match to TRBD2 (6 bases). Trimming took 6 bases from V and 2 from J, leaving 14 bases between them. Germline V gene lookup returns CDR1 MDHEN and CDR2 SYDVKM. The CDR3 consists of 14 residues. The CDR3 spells CASRRLGEAYEQYF. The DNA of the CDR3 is TGTGCCAGCAGGCGACTAGGGGAAGCCTACGAGCAGTACTTC. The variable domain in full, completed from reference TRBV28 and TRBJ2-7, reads DVKVTQSSRYLVKRTGEKVFLECVQDMDHENMFWYRQDPGLGLRLIYFSYDVKMKEKGDIPEGYSVSREKKERFSLILESASTNQTSMYLCASRRLGEAYEQYFGPGTRLTVT.

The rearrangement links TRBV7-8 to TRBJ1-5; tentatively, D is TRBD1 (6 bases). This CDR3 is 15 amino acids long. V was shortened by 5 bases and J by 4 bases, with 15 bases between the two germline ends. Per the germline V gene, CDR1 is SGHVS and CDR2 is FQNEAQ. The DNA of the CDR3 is TGTGCCAGCAGCCCCAGACAGGCTGAGAATCAGCCCCAGCATTTT. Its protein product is CASSPRQAENQPQHF. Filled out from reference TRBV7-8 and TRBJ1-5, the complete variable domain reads GAGVSQSPRYKVAKRGQDVALRCDPISGHVSLFWYQQALGQGPEFLTYFQNEAQLDKSGLPSDRFFAERPEGSVSTLKIQRTQQEDSAVYLCASSPRQAENQPQHFGDGTRLSIL.

The CDR3 coding sequence is TGTGCCAGTAGCCCCGCCCGGGGAGGAGGCTACACCTTC. It encodes CASSPARGGGYTF. The genes are TRBV19 and TRBJ1-2; no reliable D call. The CDR3 totals 13 residues. CDR1 is LNHDA and CDR2 is SQIVND in the germline V gene (reference sequence). Deletions cut 6 bases from V and 8 bases from J, with 16 bases between. Looking up the rest from reference TRBV19 and TRBJ1-2 gives the full variable domain: DGGITQSPKYLFRKEGQNVTLSCEQNLNHDAMYWYRQDPGQGLRLIYYSQIVNDFQKGDIAEGYSVSREKKESFPLTVTSAQKNPTAFYLCASSPARGGGYTFGSGTRLTVV.

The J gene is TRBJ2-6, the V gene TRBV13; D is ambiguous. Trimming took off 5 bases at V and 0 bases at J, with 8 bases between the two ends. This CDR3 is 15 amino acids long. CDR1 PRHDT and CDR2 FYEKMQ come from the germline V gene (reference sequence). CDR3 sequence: CASSPYRSGANVLTF. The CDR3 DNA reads TGTGCCAGCAGCCCCTACCGCTCTGGGGCCAACGTCCTGACTTTC.